One sample yielded the 19 T cell receptor beta chains listed below, sequenced in a study of blood T cell repertoires in COVID-19. Clones were read by immunoSEQ multiplex PCR, and TCRdb kept only the in-frame ones, dropping some. The table lists around 180,000 clones, roughly 81% of them singletons. Sample: peripheral blood. The origin of the receptors is a woman of 80 years or more with COVID-19, enrolled during active disease.

This chain uses TRBV30 with TRBJ2-4, with 7 bases that match TRBD1. This CDR3 has 12 amino acids. Per the germline V gene, CDR1 is GTSNPN and CDR2 is SVGIG (reference sequence). Trimming took 0 bases from V and 7 from J; bases not matched to a gene: 0. The CDR3 DNA follows: TGTGCCTGGAGTGTACAGGGGAACATTCAGTACTTC. It yields the protein CAWSVQGNIQYF.

The chain recombines TRBV9 with TRBJ1-4; D gene uncertain. This CDR3 comprises 14 residues. The germline V gene has CDR1 SGDLS and CDR2 YYNGEE. V was clipped by 3 bases and J by 13 bases, with 19 bases between them. Here the CDR3 reads CASSEARSAGRLFF. CDR3 DNA: TGTGCCAGCAGCGAAGCCCGCTCGGCGGGGAGACTGTTTTTT.

This chain links TRBV11-2 with TRBJ2-3; TRBD2 matches at 9 bases. CDR3 length: 16 residues. Germline CDR1 reads SGHAT; CDR2 reads FQNNGV. V trimming: 1 base; J trimming: 4 bases; junction bases outside the gene matches: 6. CDR3 sequence reads: CASSLVAGGRPDTQYF. The CDR3 DNA sequence: TGTGCCAGCAGCTTAGTTGCGGGAGGGCGCCCAGATACGCAGTATTTT.

CDR3 protein: CASSQISVHQETQYF. DNA of the CDR3: TGTGCCAGCAGCCAAATTAGTGTCCACCAAGAGACCCAGTACTTC. The rearrangement joins TRBV3-1 (or the pseudogene TRBV3-2) to TRBJ2-5; D is uncertain. The germline V gene encodes CDR1 LGHDT and CDR2 YNNKEL (reference sequence). This CDR3 region has 15 residues. The V end lost 2 bases, the J end lost 0 bases, and 10 bases lay between the germline ends.

V gene TRBV11-2 combines with J gene TRBJ2-3; the D is unclear. V was cut by 1 base and J by 0 bases, with 5 bases left in between. The CDR3 extends over 14 amino acids. The germline V gene encodes CDR1 SGHAT and CDR2 FQNNGV. CDR3 nucleotides: TGTGCCAGCAGCTTAGTGGCCAGCACAGATACGCAGTATTTT. This translates into CASSLVASTDTQYF.

The chain employs TRBV2 and TRBJ1-4, with D maybe TRBD1 (5 bases). With 6 bases removed from V and 5 bases from J, the gap between germline ends came to 13 bases. CDR1 SNHLY and CDR2 FYNNEI come from the germline V gene. CDR3 length equals 14 residues. This CDR3 is CASRVDRSNEKLFF. The CDR3 DNA is TGTGCCAGCAGAGTAGACAGATCCAATGAAAAACTGTTTTTT.

The chain carries TRBV7-6 and TRBJ2-1, with 11 positions matching TRBD2. Trimming at V came to 3 bases and at J to 8 bases, leaving 12 bases not matched to a gene. CDR3 length equals 17 residues. Looked up from germline, CDR1 is SGHVS and CDR2 is FNYEAQ. The CDR3 reads CASSFALAGGLLYEQFF. The CDR3 DNA follows: TGTGCCAGCAGCTTCGCGTTAGCGGGAGGGCTCCTCTATGAGCAGTTCTTC.

In its sample, this clone was seen a few times. The J gene is TRBJ2-7, the V gene TRBV5-5; TRBD1 matches at 12 bases. Unmatched junction bases numbered 12, after V lost 4 bases and J lost 1 base. CDR3 length equals 18 residues. The germline V gene encodes CDR1 SGHKS and CDR2 YYEKEE (reference sequence). CDR3 sequence (DNA): TGTGCCAGCAGCCATGGGACAGGGGGCAGATTTGCATCCTACGAGCAGTACTTC. Translation gives CASSHGTGGRFASYEQYF.

The CDR3 DNA sequence: TGTGCCAGTAGTATTGCAGGATCTGGAAACACCATATATTTT. This encodes CASSIAGSGNTIYF. The chain is built from TRBV19 and TRBJ1-3; D gene unclear. Germline CDR1 LNHDA, CDR2 SQIVND (reference sequence). The germline V and J ends were trimmed by 3 bases and 1 base, with 7 bases remaining between them. The length of the CDR3 is 14 residues.

This chain joins TRBV5-1 and TRBJ2-3, with D unresolved. The germline gives CDR1 SGHRS, CDR2 YFSETQ. The CDR3 totals 13 residues. V lost 1 base and J lost 0, with 3 bases in between. CDR3: CASSLTSTDTQYF. The CDR3, as DNA: TGCGCCAGCAGCTTGACTAGCACAGATACGCAGTATTTT.

The rearrangement joins TRBV5-1 to TRBJ1-2, with D hard to call. The germline V gene has CDR1 SGHRS and CDR2 YFSETQ. V lost 0 bases and J 0 bases, leaving 12 bases between the germline ends. The CDR3 is made up of 16 amino acids. The CDR3 DNA sequence: TGCGCCAGCAGCTTGGCCGTCACTGCTTCTAACTATGGCTACACCTTC. Translation gives CASSLAVTASNYGYTF. Full variable domain (missing parts from reference TRBV5-1 and TRBJ1-2): KAGVTQTPRYLIKTRGQQVTLSCSPISGHRSVSWYQQTPGQGLQFLFEYFSETQRNKGNFPGRFSGRQFSNSRSEMNVSTLELGDSALYLCASSLAVTASNYGYTFGSGTRLTVV.

This clone is a singleton in its sample. The V gene is TRBV3-1 (or the pseudogene TRBV3-2), the J gene TRBJ1-1; 7 bases agree with TRBD1. The V and J ends lost 1 base and 2 bases, in that order; junction bases with no gene match: 16. This CDR3 is 19 amino acids long. The germline V gene encodes CDR1 LGHDT and CDR2 YNNKEL (reference sequence). This CDR3 is CASSQGPGPPGTANTEAFF. Written as DNA, the CDR3 is TGTGCCAGCAGCCAAGGTCCGGGTCCCCCCGGGACAGCTAACACTGAAGCTTTCTTT.

V and J are TRBV29-1 and TRBJ2-5, with TRBD1 identical over 7 bases. The junction had 3 bases not matched to a gene; V was cut back by 3 bases and J by 2 bases. The CDR3 has 13 residues. Germline V gene data show CDR1 as SQVTM and CDR2 as ANQGSEA. CDR3: CSVDGRGQETQYF. The DNA of the CDR3 is TGCAGCGTTGACGGCAGGGGGCAAGAGACCCAGTACTTC. Supplemented by reference TRBV29-1 and TRBJ2-5, the full variable domain reads SAVISQKPSRDICQRGTSLTIQCQVDSQVTMMFWYRQQPGQSLTLIATANQGSEATYESGFVIDKFPISRPNLTFSTLTVSNMSPEDSSIYLCSVDGRGQETQYFGPGTRLLVL.

The chain combines TRBV5-6 with TRBJ2-3; 7 bases are shared with TRBD1. V shed 4 bases, J shed 4 bases, and the junction held 9 bases outside the gene matches. The CDR3 is 15 residues long. CDR1 is SGHDT, CDR2 YYEEEE, per germline. This CDR3 reads CASSVVQGWPDTQYF. CDR3 DNA: TGTGCCAGCAGCGTCGTACAGGGGTGGCCAGATACGCAGTATTTT.

This sequence joins TRBV7-9 and TRBJ2-7; tentatively, D is TRBD1 (6 bases). In germline, CDR1 is SEHNR, CDR2 FQNEAQ (reference sequence). V lost 2 bases, J lost 6 bases, and 14 bases lay in between. The CDR3 runs to 14 residues. This chain's CDR3 is CASSLKEWGREQYF. Here the CDR3 DNA reads TGTGCCAGCAGCTTAAAAGAATGGGGGCGCGAGCAGTACTTC.

The chain is built from TRBV6-5 and TRBJ2-7; 7 nucleotides match TRBD1. CDR3 size: 16 residues. Germline assignment: CDR1 MNHEY and CDR2 SVGAGI. Unmatched junction bases numbered 7, after V lost 0 bases and J lost 2 bases. This chain's CDR3 is CASSYSWTGFTYEQYF. The CDR3 DNA follows: TGTGCCAGCAGTTACTCGTGGACAGGTTTCACCTACGAGCAGTACTTC.

The chain carries TRBV4-1 and TRBJ2-3; no firm D call. Germline V lookup: CDR1 MGHRA, CDR2 YSYEKL. The CDR3 totals 13 residues. V was shortened by 0 bases and J by 3 bases, with 4 bases between the two germline ends. In DNA, the CDR3 is TGCGCCAGCAGCCAAGATCTGACAGATACGCAGTATTTT. This encodes CASSQDLTDTQYF.

The J gene is TRBJ1-3, the V gene TRBV18; weak D call: TRBD1 (5 bases). This CDR3 has 15 residues. The V gene lost 6 bases and the J gene lost 0 bases, with 12 bases spanning the gap. Germline assignment: CDR1 KGHSH and CDR2 LQKENI. The CDR3 loop is CASSADSYSGNTIYF. The CDR3, as DNA: TGTGCCAGCTCCGCCGACAGCTACTCTGGAAACACCATATATTTT.

This sequence joins TRBV7-9 and TRBJ1-6, with TRBD1 matching 9 bases. Germline V CDR1 and CDR2: SEHNR, FQNEAQ (reference sequence). J gave up 10 bases and V 8 bases, and 3 bases lay outside the gene matches. There are 12 residues in the CDR3. The CDR3 here is CASSDRGSPLHF. The DNA for the CDR3 is TGTGCCAGCTCGGACAGGGGCTCACCCCTCCACTTT.